The rows below give T cell receptor beta chains drawn from one sample of a study of cytomegalovirus exposure and HLA in healthy donors. TCRdb's copy holds only in-frame clones and misses some; the assay was immunoSEQ multiplex PCR. The sample includes 120,000 to 150,000 clones, roughly 76% of them seen just once. The sequencing input was PBMCs. All receptors come from a human donor in good health. The CDR3 runs from the conserved cysteine through the conserved F or W. D genes are given only for firm matches. Clone size is given for some rows only: seen once, a few or many times, or a class if the clone is expanded.

D gene: TRBD1
V gene: TRBV19
J gene: TRBJ1-2
CDR3 length: 13
clone size: once
CDR3 DNA: TGTGCCGCCTCCCGACAGGGGGCCCGCGGCTACACCTTC
CDR3 protein: CAASRQGARGYTF

D gene: NA
V gene: TRBV29-1
J gene: TRBJ1-2
CDR3 length: 12
clone size: NA
CDR3 DNA: TGCAGCGTTGAAGGTGAGGACTATGGCTACACCTTC
CDR3 protein: CSVEGEDYGYTF

D gene: NA
V gene: TRBV27
J gene: TRBJ1-2
CDR3 length: 14
clone size: NA
CDR3 DNA: TGTGCCAGCAGTGGGACGAGGGGGGGCTATGGCTACACCTTC
CDR3 protein: CASSGTRGGYGYTF

D gene: NA
V gene: TRBV11-3
J gene: TRBJ2-5
CDR3 length: 15
clone size: NA
CDR3 DNA: TGTGCCAGCAGCTTAAGACTGAGCCCCAAAGAGACCCAGTACTTC
CDR3 protein: CASSLRLSPKETQYF

D gene: TRBD1
V gene: TRBV9
J gene: TRBJ1-3
CDR3 length: 16
clone size: NA
CDR3 DNA: TGTGCCAGCAGCGTAGGGACAGGGGGAGGTGGAAACACCATATATTTT
CDR3 protein: CASSVGTGGGGNTIYF

D gene: TRBD1
V gene: TRBV28
J gene: TRBJ1-4
CDR3 length: 16
clone size: NA
CDR3 DNA: TGTGCCAGCAGTTTCCTAGACAGGGTTAAATTTGAAAAACTGTTTTTT
CDR3 protein: CASSFLDRVKFEKLFF

D gene: TRBD1
V gene: TRBV7-6
J gene: TRBJ1-2
CDR3 length: 14
clone size: NA
CDR3 DNA: TGTGCCAGCAGCCGCCTCACAGGGGACTATGGCTACACCTTC
CDR3 protein: CASSRLTGDYGYTF

D gene: NA
V gene: TRBV27
J gene: TRBJ1-1
CDR3 length: 14
clone size: NA
CDR3 DNA: TGTGCCAGCAGTTTAGGCCGCATGAACACTGAAGCTTTCTTT
CDR3 protein: CASSLGRMNTEAFF

D gene: NA
V gene: TRBV6-6
J gene: TRBJ2-7
CDR3 length: 13
clone size: few
CDR3 DNA: TGTGCCAGCAGTCTCAACAGGGACTACGAGCAGTACTTC
CDR3 protein: CASSLNRDYEQYF

D gene: TRBD1
V gene: TRBV9
J gene: TRBJ1-1
CDR3 length: 16
clone size: NA
CDR3 DNA: TGTGCCAGCAGCGTAGAGGAGGGCAGGGGGGACACTGAAGCTTTCTTT
CDR3 protein: CASSVEEGRGDTEAFF

D gene: TRBD2
V gene: TRBV9
J gene: TRBJ2-2
CDR3 length: 15
clone size: once
CDR3 DNA: TGTGCCAGCAGCGTTCGGACTAGCTCAATCGGGGAGCTGTTTTTT
CDR3 protein: CASSVRTSSIGELFF

D gene: TRBD1
V gene: TRBV28
J gene: TRBJ2-2
CDR3 length: 14
clone size: NA
CDR3 DNA: TGTGCCAGCAGGACAGGGGGCATGGCCGGGGAGCTGTTTTTT
CDR3 protein: CASRTGGMAGELFF

D gene: NA
V gene: TRBV7-9
J gene: TRBJ2-1
CDR3 length: 14
clone size: NA
CDR3 DNA: TGTGCCAGCAGCCCGCCGGGACAAGTCAATGAGCAGTTCTTC
CDR3 protein: CASSPPGQVNEQFF

D gene: NA
V gene: TRBV7-8
J gene: TRBJ2-3
CDR3 length: 17
clone size: NA
CDR3 DNA: TGTGCCAGCGGTGATACAGGAATTCCCGTTAGCACAGATACGCAGTATTTT
CDR3 protein: CASGDTGIPVSTDTQYF

D gene: TRBD1
V gene: TRBV6-1
J gene: TRBJ2-3
CDR3 length: 14
clone size: few
CDR3 DNA: TGTGCCAGCATAGGGGACAGGGGGGGAGATACGCAGTATTTT
CDR3 protein: CASIGDRGGDTQYF

D gene: TRBD1
V gene: TRBV6-1
J gene: TRBJ2-1
CDR3 length: 13
clone size: NA
CDR3 DNA: TGTGCCAGCATTCGGACAGGGAGCAATGAGCAGTTCTTC
CDR3 protein: CASIRTGSNEQFF

D gene: TRBD2
V gene: TRBV7-3
J gene: TRBJ2-2
CDR3 length: 17
clone size: NA
CDR3 DNA: TGTGCCAGCAGCTTATCGGGAAGGGCTAGCGGGACCGGGGAGCTGTTTTTT
CDR3 protein: CASSLSGRASGTGELFF

D gene: NA
V gene: TRBV5-4
J gene: TRBJ1-1
CDR3 length: 14
clone size: NA
CDR3 DNA: TGTGCCAGCAGCTATAATTACAGGAGCGCTGAAGCTTTCTTT
CDR3 protein: CASSYNYRSAEAFF

D gene: TRBD2
V gene: TRBV5-1
J gene: TRBJ2-3
CDR3 length: 18
clone size: NA
CDR3 DNA: TGCGCCAGCAGCTCCGGGACTAGCGGGAGGGCCCTCCGGGATACGCAGTATTTT
CDR3 protein: CASSSGTSGRALRDTQYF

D gene: NA
V gene: TRBV10-2
J gene: TRBJ2-2
CDR3 length: 13
clone size: few
CDR3 DNA: TGCGCCAGCAGGGAAGGGGGCACCGGGGAGCTGTTTTTT
CDR3 protein: CASREGGTGELFF

D gene: TRBD1
V gene: TRBV18
J gene: TRBJ1-4
CDR3 length: 15
clone size: NA
CDR3 DNA: TGTGCCAGCTCGCAGACCGGGACAGGGAATGAAAAACTGTTTTTT
CDR3 protein: CASSQTGTGNEKLFF

D gene: TRBD1
V gene: TRBV5-6
J gene: TRBJ2-3
CDR3 length: 13
clone size: NA
CDR3 DNA: TGTGCCAGCAGCGGGGACAGCTCAGATACGCAGTATTTT
CDR3 protein: CASSGDSSDTQYF

D gene: TRBD1
V gene: TRBV2
J gene: TRBJ1-3
CDR3 length: 19
clone size: NA
CDR3 DNA: TGTGCCAGCAGTCCTACCGGGACAGGGGGCGCGGGGTCTGGAAACACCATATATTTT
CDR3 protein: CASSPTGTGGAGSGNTIYF

D gene: NA
V gene: TRBV10-3
J gene: TRBJ2-7
CDR3 length: 16
clone size: NA
CDR3 DNA: TGTGCCATCAGTGAGTCTATCGTAAGGGGCCCCTACGAGCAGTACTTC
CDR3 protein: CAISESIVRGPYEQYF

D gene: NA
V gene: TRBV7-2
J gene: TRBJ2-5
CDR3 length: 14
clone size: NA
CDR3 DNA: TGTGCCAGCAGCTTAGTCTCCTCCAGAGAGACCCAGTACTTC
CDR3 protein: CASSLVSSRETQYF

D gene: NA
V gene: TRBV7-3
J gene: TRBJ2-6
CDR3 length: 18
clone size: NA
CDR3 DNA: TGTGCCAGCAGCCATCAGGGCCCACGCTTCTCTGGGGCCAACGTCCTGACTTTC
CDR3 protein: CASSHQGPRFSGANVLTF

D gene: TRBD1
V gene: TRBV7-3
J gene: TRBJ2-2
CDR3 length: 15
clone size: once
CDR3 DNA: TGTGCCAGCAGCTTATTTTCAGGGGGCACCGGGGAGCTGTTTTTT
CDR3 protein: CASSLFSGGTGELFF

D gene: NA
V gene: TRBV9
J gene: TRBJ2-1
CDR3 length: 13
clone size: NA
CDR3 DNA: TGTGCCAGCAGCGCGGGAAATCTGGACCAGCCGTTCTTC
CDR3 protein: CASSAGNLDQPFF

D gene: NA
V gene: TRBV5-6
J gene: TRBJ2-7
CDR3 length: 16
clone size: NA
CDR3 DNA: TGTGCCAGCAGCTTGTTGGTACAGTTTAGTTCCTACGAGCAGTACTTC
CDR3 protein: CASSLLVQFSSYEQYF

D gene: TRBD1
V gene: TRBV19
J gene: TRBJ2-7
CDR3 length: 15
clone size: NA
CDR3 DNA: TGTGCCAGTTCGGGACAGGGCCAGGGATCGTACGAGCAGTACTTC
CDR3 protein: CASSGQGQGSYEQYF

D gene: TRBD1
V gene: TRBV7-8
J gene: TRBJ1-4
CDR3 length: 17
clone size: NA
CDR3 DNA: TGTGCCAGCAGCTCTCTGACAGGGGGAGGGGCTAATGAAAAACTGTTTTTT
CDR3 protein: CASSSLTGGGANEKLFF

D gene: NA
V gene: TRBV9
J gene: TRBJ2-2
CDR3 length: 13
clone size: NA
CDR3 DNA: TGTGCCAGCAGCGTAGTGGCTAGTGGGGAGCTGTTTTTT
CDR3 protein: CASSVVASGELFF

D gene: TRBD2
V gene: TRBV9
J gene: TRBJ2-1
CDR3 length: 15
clone size: NA
CDR3 DNA: TGTGCTTCCAGTCCCCGGGACTACTACTACAATGAGCAGTTCTTC
CDR3 protein: CASSPRDYYYNEQFF

D gene: TRBD1
V gene: TRBV27
J gene: TRBJ2-1
CDR3 length: 14
clone size: NA
CDR3 DNA: TGTGCCAGTAGACAGGGGTTATCCTACAATGAGCAGTTCTTC
CDR3 protein: CASRQGLSYNEQFF

D gene: NA
V gene: TRBV5-6
J gene: TRBJ2-7
CDR3 length: 15
clone size: many
CDR3 DNA: TGTGCCAGCAGCTTGGTAGGGGGGGAATCCTACGAGCAGTACTTC
CDR3 protein: CASSLVGGESYEQYF

D gene: TRBD1
V gene: TRBV4-1
J gene: TRBJ2-7
CDR3 length: 12
clone size: few
CDR3 DNA: TGCGCCAGCAGCCCGGACAGGTTCGAGCAGTACTTC
CDR3 protein: CASSPDRFEQYF

D gene: NA
V gene: TRBV4-1
J gene: TRBJ2-1
CDR3 length: 17
clone size: NA
CDR3 DNA: TGCGCCAGCAGCCAAGTAAGTATCCTAGCCACCTACAATGAGCAGTTCTTC
CDR3 protein: CASSQVSILATYNEQFF

D gene: TRBD1
V gene: TRBV7-9
J gene: TRBJ2-7
CDR3 length: 15
clone size: once
CDR3 DNA: TGTGCCAGCAGCCCTCGGGACAGGGGGCCCCACGAGCAGTACTTC
CDR3 protein: CASSPRDRGPHEQYF

D gene: TRBD1
V gene: TRBV30
J gene: TRBJ1-6
CDR3 length: 14
clone size: NA
CDR3 DNA: TGTGCCTGGAGCGACGGACAGGGAGGTTCACCCCTCCACTTT
CDR3 protein: CAWSDGQGGSPLHF

D gene: NA
V gene: TRBV6-1
J gene: TRBJ2-6
CDR3 length: 16
clone size: NA
CDR3 DNA: TGTGCCAGCAGTGAAGCGAGGTTCTCTGGGGCCAACGTCCTGACTTTC
CDR3 protein: CASSEARFSGANVLTF